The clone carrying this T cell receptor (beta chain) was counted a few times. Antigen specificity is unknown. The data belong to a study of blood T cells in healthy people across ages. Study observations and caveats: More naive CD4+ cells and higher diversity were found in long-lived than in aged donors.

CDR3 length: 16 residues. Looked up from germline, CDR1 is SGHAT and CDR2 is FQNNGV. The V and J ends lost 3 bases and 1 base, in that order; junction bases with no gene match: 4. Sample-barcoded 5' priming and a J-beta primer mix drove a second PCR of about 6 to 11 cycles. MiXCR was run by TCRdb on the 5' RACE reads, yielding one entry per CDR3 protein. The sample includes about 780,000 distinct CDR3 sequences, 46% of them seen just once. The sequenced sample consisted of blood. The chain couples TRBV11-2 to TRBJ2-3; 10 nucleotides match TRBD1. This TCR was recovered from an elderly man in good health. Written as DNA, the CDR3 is TGTGCCAGCAGCTTGGGACAGGGGATGGGCACAGATACGCAGTATTTT. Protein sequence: CASSLGQGMGTDTQYF.